This T cell receptor beta chain was identified during a study of blood T cell repertoires in COVID-19. Across the study: Samples taken during acute and convalescent COVID-19 were collected in the United States, Italy and Spain. PBMCs, B-cell-depleted T cells, or T cells provided the cDNA or gDNA that made up the material.

Authors' processing steps: Reference gene primer amplification gave estimated nucleated cell counts. Sequenced by immunoSEQ multiplex PCR; TCRdb stores in-frame clones only, minus some. V, J and clone size were drawn from that table, and D and trimming were deduced from the DNA. The data contain about 150,000 clones, 85% of them singletons. The CDR3 runs to 13 residues. V was pared by 5 bases and J by 8 bases, with 6 bases of the junction left unmatched. Germline CDR1 is SGHTA and CDR2 is FQGTGA. The chain recombines TRBV7-3 with TRBJ1-2; TRBD1 agrees at 9 bases. The source material was peripheral blood. The receptor comes from a woman aged 60-75 years with COVID-19, enrolled during active disease. The CDR3 region has the DNA TGTGCCAGCAGCGTAGGACAGGGGACCGGCTACACCTTC. Protein: CASSVGQGTGYTF.